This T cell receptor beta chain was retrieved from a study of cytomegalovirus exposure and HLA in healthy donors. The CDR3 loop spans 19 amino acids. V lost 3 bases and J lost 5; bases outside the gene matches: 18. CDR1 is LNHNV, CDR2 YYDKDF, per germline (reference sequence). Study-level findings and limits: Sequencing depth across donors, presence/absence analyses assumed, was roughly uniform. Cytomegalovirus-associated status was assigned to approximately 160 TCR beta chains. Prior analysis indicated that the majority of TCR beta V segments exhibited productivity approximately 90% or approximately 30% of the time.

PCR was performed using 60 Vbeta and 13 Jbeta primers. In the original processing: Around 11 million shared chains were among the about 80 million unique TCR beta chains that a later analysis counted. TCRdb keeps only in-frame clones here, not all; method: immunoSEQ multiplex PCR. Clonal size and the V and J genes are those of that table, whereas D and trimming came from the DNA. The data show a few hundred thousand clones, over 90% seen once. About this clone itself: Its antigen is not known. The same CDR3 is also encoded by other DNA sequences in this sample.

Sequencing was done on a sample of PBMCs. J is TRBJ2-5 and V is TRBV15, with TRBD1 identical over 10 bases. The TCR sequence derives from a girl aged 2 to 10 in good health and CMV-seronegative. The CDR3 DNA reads TGTGCCACCAGCAGGGACAGGGGGGTTTGGGGGGGAATGCAGGAGACCCAGTACTTC. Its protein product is CATSRDRGVWGGMQETQYF. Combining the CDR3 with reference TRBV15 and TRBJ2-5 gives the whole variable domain DAMVIQNPRYQVTQFGKPVTLSCSQTLNHNVMYWYQQKSSQAPKLLFHYYDKDFNNEADTPDNFQSRRPNTSFCFLDIRSPGLGDTAMYLCATSRDRGVWGGMQETQYFGPGTRLLVL.